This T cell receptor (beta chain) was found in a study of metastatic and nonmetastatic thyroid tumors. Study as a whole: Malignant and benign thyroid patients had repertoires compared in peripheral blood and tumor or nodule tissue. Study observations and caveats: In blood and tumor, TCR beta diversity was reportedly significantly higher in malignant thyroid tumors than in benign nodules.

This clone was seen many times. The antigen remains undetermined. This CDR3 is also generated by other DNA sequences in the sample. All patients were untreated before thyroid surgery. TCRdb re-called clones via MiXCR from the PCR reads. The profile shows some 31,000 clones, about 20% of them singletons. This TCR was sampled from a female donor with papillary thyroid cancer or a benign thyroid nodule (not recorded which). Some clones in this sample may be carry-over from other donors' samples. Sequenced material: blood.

The chain's CDR3 is CASSTERGLSGYTF. The CDR3, as DNA: TGTGCCAGTAGTACGGAGAGGGGGCTGAGTGGCTACACCTTC. The rearrangement links TRBV19 to TRBJ1-2; TRBD1 agrees at 7 bases. CDR1 and CDR2 from the germline V gene are LNHDA and SQIVND (reference sequence). The CDR3 sequence is 14 residues long. After removal of 4 bases from V and 7 bases from J, the junction contained 9 bases not matched to a gene.